The table lists the clone carrying this T cell receptor (beta chain) with a few counts. Its matching antigen is unknown. CDR1 and CDR2 (germline): SGHTS, YDEGEE. CDR3 length: 14 amino acids. V was clipped by 3 bases and J by 7 bases; unmatched bases: 7. Every sampled donor was Caucasian and healthy. TCRdb processed the 5' RACE reads anew with MiXCR; each CDR3 protein has one entry. The data hold around 290,000 distinct CDR3 sequences, with roughly 9.8% observed a single time. This entry comes from a study of identical twins. Study-wide points: Reduced insertions were recorded for abundant cord blood beta clonotypes, with no such pattern in memory repertoires. Where beta out-of-frame sequences were concerned, excess twin sharing was weaker. Models underpredicted monozygotic twin sharing of out-of-frame TCR alpha.

Another study also made use of these data, one on yellow fever vaccine responses in identical twins.

J is TRBJ2-1 and V is TRBV5-8, with 7 bases aligning to TRBD1. This sequence originates from a woman between 18 and 30 years old in good health. The sequencing input was CD8+ T cells sorted from blood. The CDR3: CASSSITQGNEQFF. CDR3 coding DNA: TGTGCCAGCAGCTCTATTACACAGGGGAATGAGCAGTTCTTC.